This TCR beta chain was identified during a study of blood T cell repertoires in COVID-19. At the level of the study: The study drew acute and convalescent COVID-19 samples from the United States, Italy and Spain.

Authors' data handling: The assay estimated nucleated cells by amplifying reference gene primers. The protocol was immunoSEQ multiplex PCR, while the TCRdb copy is restricted to in-frame clones and leaves out a portion. That table is the source of V, J and clone size, and D and trimming were worked out from the DNA. The table includes 150,000 to 200,000 clones, about 80% detected once. Germline CDR1 reads SGHNT; CDR2 reads YYREEE (reference sequence). J lost 10 bases, V lost 3 bases, and 15 bases had no gene match. CDR3 size: 15 residues. Sample: peripheral blood. This receptor was obtained from a man aged 65 to 85 with active or convalescent COVID-19. J is TRBJ1-2 and V is TRBV5-4; 7 nucleotides align to TRBD1. CDR3 nucleotide sequence: TGTGCCAGCAGCTCCAATGGACAGGCAGGAGGGCTCTACACCTTC. Protein: CASSSNGQAGGLYTF.